The clone carrying this T cell receptor beta chain was counted once. Its specificity is not known. The assay was immunoSEQ multiplex PCR, and TCRdb's table has in-frame clones only and misses some. The repertoire has around 110,000 clones, around 88% of them found once; the top ten carry over 7.5%. This CDR3 spans 17 amino acids. Germline trimming cut 4 bases from V and 5 bases from J; bases unmatched to any gene: 16. The V gene's germline CDR1 is SGHRS and CDR2 YFSETQ. This entry comes from a study of T cell responses to AZD1222 COVID-19 vaccine. Looking at the study overall: Pooling covered second doses at about 4 or about 12 weeks. Study-wide findings and caveats: Unmutated variant regions are reportedly the target of nearly half of TCRs that are spike-specific.

The source was peripheral blood, collected on day 0 of AZD1222 vaccination. The clonotype originates from an adult in good health. This chain joins TRBV5-1 and TRBJ2-3; 7 nucleotides align to TRBD2. CDR3: CASSERPGTRGEDTQYF. CDR3 bases: TGCGCCAGCAGCGAAAGACCCGGGACCCGGGGGGAAGATACGCAGTATTTT.